Sequencing of this T cell receptor (beta chain) was carried out in a study of T cell changes during pregnancy in multiple sclerosis. The V end lost 3 bases, the J end lost 5 bases, and 10 bases lay between the germline ends. CDR3 length equals 13 residues. The germline V gene encodes CDR1 LNHDA and CDR2 SQIVND (reference sequence). The repertoire was sequenced with immunoSEQ multiplex PCR; TCRdb's copy has only in-frame clones and lacks some. The sample contains 25,000 to 30,000 clones, about nine tenths of which appear only once. Material: CD4+ T cells from peripheral blood mononuclear cells, obtained in the first trimester of pregnancy. The sequence was collected from a female donor in good health, enrolled as a control in a pregnancy study. This rearrangement joins TRBV19 to TRBJ1-2, with D perhaps TRBD1 (6 bases). Here the CDR3 reads CASSIGTQYGYTF. CDR3 bases: TGTGCCAGTAGTATTGGGACACAGTATGGCTACACCTTC.